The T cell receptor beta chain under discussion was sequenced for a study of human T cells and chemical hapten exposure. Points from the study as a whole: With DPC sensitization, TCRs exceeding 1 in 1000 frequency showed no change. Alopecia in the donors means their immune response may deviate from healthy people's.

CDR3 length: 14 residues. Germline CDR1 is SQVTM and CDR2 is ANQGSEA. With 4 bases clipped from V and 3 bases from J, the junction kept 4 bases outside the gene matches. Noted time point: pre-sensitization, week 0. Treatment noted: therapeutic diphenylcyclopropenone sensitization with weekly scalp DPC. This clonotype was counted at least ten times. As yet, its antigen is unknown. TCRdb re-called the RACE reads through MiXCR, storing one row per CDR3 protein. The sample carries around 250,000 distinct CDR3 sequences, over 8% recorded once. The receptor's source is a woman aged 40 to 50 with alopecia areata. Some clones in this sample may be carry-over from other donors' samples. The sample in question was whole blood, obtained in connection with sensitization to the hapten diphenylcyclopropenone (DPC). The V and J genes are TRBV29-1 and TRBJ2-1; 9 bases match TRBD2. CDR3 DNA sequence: TGCAGCGTTGTAGTAGCGGGAGTCTACAATGAGCAGTTCTTC. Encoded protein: CSVVVAGVYNEQFF.